This record looks at one T cell receptor (beta chain) sequence and its context. Using immunoSEQ multiplex PCR, the repertoire was profiled, and TCRdb retains in-frame clones only, with some absent. The data show some 150,000 clones, with approximately 87% seen just once and about 4.4% held by the top ten. These data originate in a study of blood T cell repertoires in COVID-19. Study-wide background: The origin of the acute and convalescent COVID-19 samples was the United States, Italy and Spain. Sources were T cells, B-cell-depleted T cells, or PBMCs; the material itself was cDNA or gDNA.

In terms of age and location, participants ranged from roughly 18 to 90 years and lived in about 25 US areas. Recovered status applied to Cohort 3 donors who had two consecutive negative PCRs. It also applied to those with clearance or with symptom resolution. CDR3 length equals 14 residues. Germline trimming cut 6 bases from V and 3 bases from J; bases unmatched to any gene: 3. Germline assignment: CDR1 MNHEY and CDR2 SVGAGI. This receptor was obtained from a woman aged 50 to 60 who had recovered from COVID-19. Sequenced material: PBMCs or T cells enriched from blood (not recorded which). The chain links TRBV6-5 to TRBJ2-1; 9 bases align to TRBD1. The CDR3 bases are TGTGCCAGCAGCCTGGGACAGGGCTACAATGAGCAGTTCTTC. Amino acids: CASSLGQGYNEQFF.